This TCR beta chain was documented in a study of Graves' ophthalmopathy and Graves' hyperthyroidism. Trimming took 5 bases from V and 5 from J, leaving 12 bases between them. CDR1 and CDR2 from the germline V gene are DFQATT and SNEGSKA (reference sequence). The CDR3 totals 13 residues. Amplification targeted the TCR beta CDR3 regions, with RNA transcripts as the source material. HTBI-primed RT-PCR formed the first round, and a multiplex PCR formed the second. TCRdb recomputed calls from the multiplex PCR reads with MiXCR, one row per CDR3 protein. Of about 550,000 distinct CDR3 sequences detected, about 40% appear once; the ten largest clones hold about 4.2%.

This TCR was sampled from an adult man with Graves' hyperthyroidism. The sample consisted of peripheral blood or thyroid tissue (not recorded which). The rearrangement links TRBV20-1 to TRBJ1-4, with D tentatively TRBD1 (6 bases). The CDR3 region has the DNA TGCAGTGCTGTAGGACAGCCCAATGAAAAACTGTTTTTT. Protein product: CSAVGQPNEKLFF.